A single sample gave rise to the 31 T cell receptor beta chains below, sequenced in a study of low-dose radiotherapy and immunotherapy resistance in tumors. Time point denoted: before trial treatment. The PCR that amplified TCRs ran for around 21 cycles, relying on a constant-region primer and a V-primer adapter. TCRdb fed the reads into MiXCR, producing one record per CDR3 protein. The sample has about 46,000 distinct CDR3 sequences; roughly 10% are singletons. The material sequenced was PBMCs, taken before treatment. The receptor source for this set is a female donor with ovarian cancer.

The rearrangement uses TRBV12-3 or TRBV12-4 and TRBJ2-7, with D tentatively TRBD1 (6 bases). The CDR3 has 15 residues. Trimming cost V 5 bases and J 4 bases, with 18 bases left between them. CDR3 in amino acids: CASSQRGSGAYEQYF. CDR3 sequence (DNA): TGTGCCAGCAGTCAGAGGGGGTCCGGGGCATACGAGCAGTACTTC.

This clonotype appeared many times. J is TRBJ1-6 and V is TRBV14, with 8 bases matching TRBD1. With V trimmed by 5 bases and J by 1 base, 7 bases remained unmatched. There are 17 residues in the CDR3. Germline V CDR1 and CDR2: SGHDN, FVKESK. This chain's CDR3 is CASSSGTGSSYNSPLHF. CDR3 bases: TGTGCCAGCAGCTCCGGGACAGGTTCTTCCTATAATTCACCCCTCCACTTT. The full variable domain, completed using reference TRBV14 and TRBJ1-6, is EAGVTQFPSHSVIEKGQTVTLRCDPISGHDNLYWYRRVMGKEIKFLLHFVKESKQDESGMPNNRFLAERTGGTYSTLKVQPAELEDSGVYFCASSSGTGSSYNSPLHFGNGTRLTVT.

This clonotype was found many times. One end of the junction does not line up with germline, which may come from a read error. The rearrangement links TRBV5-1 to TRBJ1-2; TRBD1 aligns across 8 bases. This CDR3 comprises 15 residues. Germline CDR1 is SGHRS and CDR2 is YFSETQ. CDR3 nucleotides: TGTGCCAGCAGCTTGGTAGCAGGGGGCGATTATGGCTACACCTTC. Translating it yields CASSLVAGGDYGYTF.

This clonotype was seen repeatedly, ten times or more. This CDR3 reads CASSQGLAGIYNEQFF. Here the CDR3 DNA reads TGTGCCAGCAGCCAGGGACTAGCGGGAATCTACAATGAGCAGTTCTTC. This chain joins TRBV3-1 and TRBJ2-1; 13 positions match TRBD2. V dropped 3 bases and J dropped 3; count of bases not matched to a gene: 2. The CDR3 has 16 residues. Germline lookup yields CDR1 LGHDT and CDR2 YNNKEL (reference sequence).

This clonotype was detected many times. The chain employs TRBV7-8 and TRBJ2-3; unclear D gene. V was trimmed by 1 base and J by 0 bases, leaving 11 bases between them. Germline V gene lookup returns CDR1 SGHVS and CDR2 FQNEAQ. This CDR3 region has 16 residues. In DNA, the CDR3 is TGTGCCAGCAGCTTAGACCTTGGGCTAAGCACAGATACGCAGTATTTT. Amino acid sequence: CASSLDLGLSTDTQYF.

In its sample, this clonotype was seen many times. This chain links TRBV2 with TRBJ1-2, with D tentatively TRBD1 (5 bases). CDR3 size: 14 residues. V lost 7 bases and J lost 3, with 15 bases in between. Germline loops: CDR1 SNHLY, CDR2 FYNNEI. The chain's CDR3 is CASTPGGDYYGYTF. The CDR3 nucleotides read TGTGCCAGCACCCCAGGCGGGGACTACTATGGCTACACCTTC.

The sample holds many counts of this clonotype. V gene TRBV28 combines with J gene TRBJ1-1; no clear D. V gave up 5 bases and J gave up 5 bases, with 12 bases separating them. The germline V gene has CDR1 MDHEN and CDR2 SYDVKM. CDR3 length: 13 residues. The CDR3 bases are TGTGCCAGCAGTACCCCGGCCGTTACTGAAGCTTTCTTT. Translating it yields CASSTPAVTEAFF.

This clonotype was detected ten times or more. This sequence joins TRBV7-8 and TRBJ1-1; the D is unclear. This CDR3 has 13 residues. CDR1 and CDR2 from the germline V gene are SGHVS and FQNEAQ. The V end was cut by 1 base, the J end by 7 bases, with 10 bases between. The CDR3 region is CASSLGLGVEAFF. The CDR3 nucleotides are TGTGCCAGCAGCTTAGGCCTGGGCGTTGAAGCTTTCTTT.

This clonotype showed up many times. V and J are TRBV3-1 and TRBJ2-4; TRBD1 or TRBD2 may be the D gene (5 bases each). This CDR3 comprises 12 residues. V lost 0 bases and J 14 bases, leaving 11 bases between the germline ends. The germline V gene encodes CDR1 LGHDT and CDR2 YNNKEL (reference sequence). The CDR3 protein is CASSQEGRPKYF. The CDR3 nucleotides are TGTGCCAGCAGCCAAGAGGGACGGCCGAAGTACTTC.

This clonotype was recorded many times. The CDR3 sequence is CASSERVWDTEAFF. CDR3 DNA sequence: TGTGCCAGCAGTGAAAGGGTCTGGGACACTGAAGCTTTCTTT. V is TRBV2 and J is TRBJ1-1, with no clear D. Germline lookup yields CDR1 SNHLY and CDR2 FYNNEI. There are 14 residues in the CDR3. Trimming removed 2 bases at V and 3 bases at J, with 10 bases between.

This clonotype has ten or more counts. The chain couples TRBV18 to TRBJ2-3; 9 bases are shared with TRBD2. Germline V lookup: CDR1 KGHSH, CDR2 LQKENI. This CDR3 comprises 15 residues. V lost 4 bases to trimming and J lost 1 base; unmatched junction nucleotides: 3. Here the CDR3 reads CASSLASGGTDTQYF. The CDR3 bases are TGTGCCAGCTCACTGGCTAGCGGGGGCACAGATACGCAGTATTTT.

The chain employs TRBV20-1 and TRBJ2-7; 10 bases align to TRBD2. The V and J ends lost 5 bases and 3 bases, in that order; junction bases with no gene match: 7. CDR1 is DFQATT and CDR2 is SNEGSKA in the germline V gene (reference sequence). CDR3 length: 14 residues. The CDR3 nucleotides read TGCAGTGCTCGACCAGCGGGGGGGAACTACGAGCAGTACTTC. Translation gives CSARPAGGNYEQYF.

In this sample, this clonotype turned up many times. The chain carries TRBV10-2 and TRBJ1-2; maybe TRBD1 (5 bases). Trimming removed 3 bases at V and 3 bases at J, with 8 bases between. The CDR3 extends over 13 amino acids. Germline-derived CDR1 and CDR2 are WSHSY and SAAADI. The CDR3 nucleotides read TGCGCCAGCAGTGAAAGACAGCACTATGGCTACACCTTC. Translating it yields CASSERQHYGYTF.

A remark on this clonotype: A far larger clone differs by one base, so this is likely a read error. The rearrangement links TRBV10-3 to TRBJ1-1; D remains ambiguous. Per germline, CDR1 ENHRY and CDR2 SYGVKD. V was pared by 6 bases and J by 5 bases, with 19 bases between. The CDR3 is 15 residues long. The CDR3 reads CAISDTTPGGTEAFF. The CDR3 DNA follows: TGTGCCATCAGCGACACGACCCCGGGAGGAACTGAAGCTTTCTTT.

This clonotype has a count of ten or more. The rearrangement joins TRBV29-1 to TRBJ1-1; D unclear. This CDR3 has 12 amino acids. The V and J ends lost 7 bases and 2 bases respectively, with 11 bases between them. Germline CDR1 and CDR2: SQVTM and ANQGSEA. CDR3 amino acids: CSARGTNTEAFF. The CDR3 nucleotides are TGCAGCGCCCGTGGAACCAACACTGAAGCTTTCTTT.

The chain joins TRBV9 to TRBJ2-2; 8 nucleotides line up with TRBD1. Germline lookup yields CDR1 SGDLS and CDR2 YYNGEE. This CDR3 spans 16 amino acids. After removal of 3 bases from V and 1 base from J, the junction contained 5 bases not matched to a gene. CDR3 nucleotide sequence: TGTGCCAGCAGCGGTTTGGACAGGGTGAACACCGGGGAGCTGTTTTTT. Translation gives CASSGLDRVNTGELFF.

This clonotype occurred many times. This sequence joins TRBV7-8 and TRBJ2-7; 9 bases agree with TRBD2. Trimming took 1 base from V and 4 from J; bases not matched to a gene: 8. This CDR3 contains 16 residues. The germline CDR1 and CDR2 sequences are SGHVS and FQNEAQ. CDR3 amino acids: CASSLVSSGRGYEQYF. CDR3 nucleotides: TGTGCCAGCAGCTTAGTTAGTAGCGGGAGAGGGTACGAGCAGTACTTC.

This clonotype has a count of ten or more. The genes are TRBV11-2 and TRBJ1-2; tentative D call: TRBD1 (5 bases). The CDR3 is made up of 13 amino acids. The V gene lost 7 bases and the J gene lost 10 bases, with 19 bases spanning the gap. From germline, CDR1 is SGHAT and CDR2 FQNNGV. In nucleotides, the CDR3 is TGTGCCAGCACCGTGAGGGTGGGGGAGAACTACACCTTC. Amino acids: CASTVRVGENYTF.

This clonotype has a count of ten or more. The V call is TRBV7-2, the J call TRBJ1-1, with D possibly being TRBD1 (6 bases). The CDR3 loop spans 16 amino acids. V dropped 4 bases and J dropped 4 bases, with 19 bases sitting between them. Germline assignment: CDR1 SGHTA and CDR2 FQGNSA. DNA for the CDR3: TGTGCCAGCAGCTCCCCGTTCGCGGGGGCGCGCACTGAAGCTTTCTTT. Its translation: CASSSPFAGARTEAFF.

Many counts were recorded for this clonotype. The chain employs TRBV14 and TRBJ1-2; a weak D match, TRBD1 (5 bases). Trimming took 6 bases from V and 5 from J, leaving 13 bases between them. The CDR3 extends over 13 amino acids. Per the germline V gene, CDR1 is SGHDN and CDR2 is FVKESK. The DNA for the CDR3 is TGTGCCAGCAGTCCGGACAACTGGTATGGCTACACCTTC. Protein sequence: CASSPDNWYGYTF.

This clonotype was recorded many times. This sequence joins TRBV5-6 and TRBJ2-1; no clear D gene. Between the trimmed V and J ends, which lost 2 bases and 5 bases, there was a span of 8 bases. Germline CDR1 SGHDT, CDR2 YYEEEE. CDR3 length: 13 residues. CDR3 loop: CASSFWADNEQFF. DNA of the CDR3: TGTGCCAGCAGCTTTTGGGCAGACAATGAGCAGTTCTTC.

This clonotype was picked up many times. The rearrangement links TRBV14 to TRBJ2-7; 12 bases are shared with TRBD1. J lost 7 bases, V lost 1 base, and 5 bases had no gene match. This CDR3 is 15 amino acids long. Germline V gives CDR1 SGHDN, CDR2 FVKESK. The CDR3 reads CASSQAGTGGREQYF. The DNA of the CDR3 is TGTGCCAGCAGCCAAGCCGGGACAGGGGGCCGAGAGCAGTACTTC. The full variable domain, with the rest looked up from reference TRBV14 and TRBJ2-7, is EAGVTQFPSHSVIEKGQTVTLRCDPISGHDNLYWYRRVMGKEIKFLLHFVKESKQDESGMPNNRFLAERTGGTYSTLKVQPAELEDSGVYFCASSQAGTGGREQYFGPGTRLTVT.

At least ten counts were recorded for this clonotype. The CDR3 reads CASSLPGTSDTQYF. CDR3 sequence (DNA): TGTGCCAGCAGCCTCCCCGGGACTAGCGATACGCAGTATTTT. J is TRBJ2-3 and V is TRBV7-3; 9 nucleotides match TRBD2. Germline loops: CDR1 SGHTA, CDR2 FQGTGA. Trimming at V came to 5 bases and at J to 6 bases, leaving 6 bases not matched to a gene. The CDR3 spans 14 residues.

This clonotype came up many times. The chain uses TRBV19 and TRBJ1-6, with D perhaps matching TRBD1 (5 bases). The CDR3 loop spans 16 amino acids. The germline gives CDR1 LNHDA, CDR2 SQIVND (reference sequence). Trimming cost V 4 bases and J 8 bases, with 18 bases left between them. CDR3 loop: CASSTTGHPKDSPLHF. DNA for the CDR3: TGTGCCAGTAGTACGACGGGGCACCCGAAGGATTCACCCCTCCACTTT.

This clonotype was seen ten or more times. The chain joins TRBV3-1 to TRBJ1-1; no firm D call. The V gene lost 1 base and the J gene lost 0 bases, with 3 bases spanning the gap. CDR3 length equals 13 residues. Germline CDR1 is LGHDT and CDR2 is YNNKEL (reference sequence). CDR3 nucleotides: TGTGCCAGCAGCCAAGGTATGAACACTGAAGCTTTCTTT. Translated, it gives CASSQGMNTEAFF.

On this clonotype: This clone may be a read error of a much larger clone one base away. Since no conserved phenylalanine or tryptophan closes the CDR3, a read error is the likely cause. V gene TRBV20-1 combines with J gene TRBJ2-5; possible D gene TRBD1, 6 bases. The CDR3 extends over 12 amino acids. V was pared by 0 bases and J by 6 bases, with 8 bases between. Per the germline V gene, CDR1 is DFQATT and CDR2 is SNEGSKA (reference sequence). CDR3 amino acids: CSAREDRKTQYY. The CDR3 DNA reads TGCAGTGCTAGAGAGGACAGAAAGACCCAGTACTAC.

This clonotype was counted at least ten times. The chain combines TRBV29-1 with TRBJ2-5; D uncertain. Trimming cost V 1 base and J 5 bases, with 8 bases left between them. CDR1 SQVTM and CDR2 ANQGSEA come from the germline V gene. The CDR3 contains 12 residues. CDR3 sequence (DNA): TGCAGCGTTGAAGCCTTTGAGGAGACCCAGTACTTC. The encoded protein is CSVEAFEETQYF.

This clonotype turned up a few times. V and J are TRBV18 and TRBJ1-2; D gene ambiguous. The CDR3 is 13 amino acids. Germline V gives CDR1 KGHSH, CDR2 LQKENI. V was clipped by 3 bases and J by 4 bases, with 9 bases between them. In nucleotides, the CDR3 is TGTGCCAGCTCACCGGGAGCGGGCTATGGCTACACCTTC. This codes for CASSPGAGYGYTF.

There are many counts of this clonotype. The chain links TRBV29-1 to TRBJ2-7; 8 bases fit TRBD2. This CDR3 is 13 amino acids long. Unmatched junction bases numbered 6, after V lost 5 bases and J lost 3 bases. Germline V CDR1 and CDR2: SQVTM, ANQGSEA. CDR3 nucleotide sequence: TGCAGCGTTCCAGAGCGGGAGAACTACGAGCAGTACTTC. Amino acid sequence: CSVPERENYEQYF.

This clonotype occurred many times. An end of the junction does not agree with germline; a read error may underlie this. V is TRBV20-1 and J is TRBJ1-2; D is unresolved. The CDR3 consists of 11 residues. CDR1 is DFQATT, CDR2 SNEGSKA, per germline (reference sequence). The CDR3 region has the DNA TGCAGTGGTAGACAAAACTATGGCTACACCTTC. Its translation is CSGRQNYGYTF.

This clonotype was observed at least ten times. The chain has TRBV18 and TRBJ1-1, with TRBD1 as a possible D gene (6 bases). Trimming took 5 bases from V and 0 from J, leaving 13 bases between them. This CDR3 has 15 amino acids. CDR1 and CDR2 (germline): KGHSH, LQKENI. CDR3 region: CASSAAAGVNTEAFF. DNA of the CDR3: TGTGCCAGCTCAGCGGCTGCAGGGGTGAACACTGAAGCTTTCTTT.